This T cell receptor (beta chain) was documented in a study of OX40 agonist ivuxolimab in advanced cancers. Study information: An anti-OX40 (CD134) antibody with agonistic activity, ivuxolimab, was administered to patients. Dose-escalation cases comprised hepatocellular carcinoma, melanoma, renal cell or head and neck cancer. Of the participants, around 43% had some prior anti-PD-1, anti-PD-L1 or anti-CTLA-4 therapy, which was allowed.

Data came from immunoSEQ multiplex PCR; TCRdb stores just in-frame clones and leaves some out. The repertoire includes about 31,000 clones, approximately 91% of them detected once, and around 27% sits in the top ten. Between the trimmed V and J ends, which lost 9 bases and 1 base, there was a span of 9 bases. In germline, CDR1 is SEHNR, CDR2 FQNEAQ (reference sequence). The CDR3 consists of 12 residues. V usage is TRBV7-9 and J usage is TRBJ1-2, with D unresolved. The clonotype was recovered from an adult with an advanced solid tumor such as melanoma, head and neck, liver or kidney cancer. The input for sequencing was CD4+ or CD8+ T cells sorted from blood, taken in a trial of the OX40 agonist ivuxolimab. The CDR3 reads CASAGINYGYTF. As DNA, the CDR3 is TGTGCCAGTGCGGGGATTAACTATGGCTACACCTTC.